Following are 11 T cell receptor beta chains from one sample sequenced in a study of human T cells and chemical hapten exposure. One entry per CDR3 protein results from TCRdb running MiXCR on the 5' RACE reads. The sample lists about 140,000 distinct CDR3 sequences, around 4% occurring once. The starting material, unfractionated whole blood, was used for total RNA extraction. All receptors come from a female donor in good health.

This clonotype was detected only a few times. V gene TRBV6-2 or TRBV6-3 combines with J gene TRBJ1-1; unclear D gene. CDR1 is MNHEY and CDR2 is SVGEGT in the germline V gene. V was trimmed by 4 bases and J by 1 base, leaving 10 bases between them. CDR3 size: 14 residues. DNA for the CDR3: TGTGCCAGCAGTTCCGGGCCCCCGAACACTGAAGCTTTCTTT. Residues: CASSSGPPNTEAFF.

In regard to this clonotype: Just one base apart from a much larger clone, this may be a read error. The rearrangement links TRBV10-3 to TRBJ2-3; 11 nucleotides line up with TRBD2. Trimming at V came to 3 bases and at J to 2 bases, leaving 7 bases not matched to a gene. Germline-derived CDR1 and CDR2 are ENHRY and SYGVKD. The CDR3 is 17 amino acids. The CDR3 here is CAISDRGLAGHTDTQYF. In DNA form, the CDR3 reads TGTGCCATCAGTGACCGAGGACTAGCGGGCCACACAGATACGCAGTATTTT.

This clonotype showed up just a few times. The V call is TRBV2, the J call TRBJ1-1; a weak D match, TRBD1 (5 bases). CDR3 length: 13 residues. V dropped 9 bases and J dropped 6 bases, with 17 bases sitting between them. Germline values: CDR1 SNHLY, CDR2 FYNNEI. The CDR3 DNA sequence: TGTGCCAGGGCGAGGGGTCGGTTGGCTGAAGCTTTCTTT. Encoded protein: CARARGRLAEAFF.

The table lists this clonotype with many counts. The CDR3 region has the DNA TGTGCCAGCAGCCCTAGCGGGGGGCAAGAGACCCAGTACTTC. Amino acid sequence: CASSPSGGQETQYF. This chain links TRBV7-3 with TRBJ2-5, with TRBD2 matching 11 bases. V trimming: 5 bases; J trimming: 2 bases; junction bases outside the gene matches: 1. The CDR3 contains 14 residues. CDR1 and CDR2 (germline): SGHTA, FQGTGA.

This clonotype was seen a few times. This chain joins TRBV7-2 and TRBJ2-7; 10 bases match TRBD2. The CDR3 is made up of 15 amino acids. V lost 5 bases, J lost 1 base, and 5 bases stayed unmatched. The germline CDR1 and CDR2 sequences are SGHTA and FQGNSA. CDR3 nucleotide sequence: TGTGCCAGCAGCCAACAGCGGGGGGGTTCCTACGAGCAGTACTTC. Amino acids: CASSQQRGGSYEQYF.

This clonotype was seen more than once but under ten times. The chain links TRBV12-3 or TRBV12-4 to TRBJ1-2; no clear D gene. CDR3 length equals 15 residues. Trimming shortened V by 5 bases and J by 3 bases, and 16 bases separated the two germline ends. CDR3 residues: CASSLADPSYYGYTF. The CDR3 nucleotides are TGTGCCAGCAGTCTGGCGGACCCGTCCTACTATGGCTACACCTTC.

This clonotype occurred many times. The chain employs TRBV7-2 and TRBJ1-2; 9 bases are shared with TRBD1. CDR1 SGHTA and CDR2 FQGNSA come from the germline V gene. This CDR3 is built from 15 residues. Trimming removed 1 base from V and 5 bases from J; junction bases left unmatched: 5. The chain's CDR3 is CASSLVDRGQYGYTF. The CDR3 DNA follows: TGTGCCAGCAGCTTAGTGGACAGGGGACAGTATGGCTACACCTTC.

There are a few counts of this clonotype. This chain uses TRBV28 with TRBJ2-4; no firm D call. The ends were cut back, 3 bases at V and 0 bases at J, with 33 bases in the middle. The germline gives CDR1 MDHEN, CDR2 SYDVKM. The CDR3 sequence is 23 residues long. CDR3 region: CASSFCTWCTTTFYFLAKNIQYF. CDR3 sequence (DNA): TGTGCCAGCAGTTTTTGCACCTGGTGTACTACCACTTTTTATTTTCTAGCCAAAAACATTCAGTACTTC.

This clonotype has only a few counts. The chain employs TRBV6-6 and TRBJ2-1; TRBD1 or TRBD2 may be the D gene (8 bases each). CDR3 length: 15 amino acids. V lost 11 bases and J lost 3, with 20 bases in between. Germline V CDR1 and CDR2: MNHNY, SVGAGI (reference sequence). In nucleotides, the CDR3 is TGTGCCGCCGGGGGGGGGACAGGCGGCTACAATGAGCAGTTCTTC. It is translated as CAAGGGTGGYNEQFF.

This clonotype was observed at least ten times. The chain uses TRBV5-6 and TRBJ2-6, with unresolved D. V was trimmed by 0 bases and J by 0 bases, leaving 10 bases between them. Germline assignment: CDR1 SGHDT and CDR2 YYEEEE. This CDR3 is built from 17 residues. The CDR3 DNA follows: TGTGCCAGCAGCTTGGGAATAGCAGTCTCTGGGGCCAACGTCCTGACTTTC. It translates to CASSLGIAVSGANVLTF.

This clonotype was picked up many times. The rearrangement joins TRBV7-2 to TRBJ2-3; D is undetermined. Trimming cost V 5 bases and J 1 base, with 13 bases left between them. Germline V lookup: CDR1 SGHTA, CDR2 FQGNSA. This CDR3 contains 15 residues. The CDR3 coding sequence is TGTGCCAGCAGCGGTAGGTGGCCGGGCACAGATACGCAGTATTTT. It yields the protein CASSGRWPGTDTQYF.